This is a list of T cell receptor beta chains from one sample in a study of CD8+CD57+ T cells in acquired aplastic anemia. TCRdb re-called the reads through MiXCR, storing one row per CDR3 protein. The table lists roughly 160,000 distinct CDR3 sequences, approximately 60% of them singletons, with less than 55% in the top ten. The sample consisted of sorted CD4+, CD8+, or CD8+CD57+ T cells (not recorded which) from PBMCs. The receptors were sampled from a human donor in good health. Both conserved end residues are part of each CDR3. The D gene is left open where the match is weak. Clone size is not always given. Where it is, it says once, few, many or a class for expanded clones.

J | size | V | D | CDR3 | DNA
TRBJ2-2 | - | TRBV15 | - | CATSFYTGELFF | TGTGCCACCAGCTTCTACACCGGGGAGCTGTTTTTT
TRBJ2-7 | few | TRBV2 | - | CASGLSYEQYF | TGTGCCAGCGGACTTTCCTACGAGCAGTACTTC
TRBJ2-5 | - | TRBV9 | - | CASSGPVSQAVQETQYF | TGTGCCAGCAGCGGCCCGGTTAGTCAAGCAGTCCAAGAGACCCAGTACTTC
TRBJ2-7 | many | TRBV25-1 | - | CASSAPGQYEQYF | TGTGCCAGCAGTGCCCCCGGACAGTACGAGCAGTACTTC
TRBJ2-7 | - | TRBV2 | - | CASNLPGPSSEQYF | TGTGCCAGCAATCTTCCGGGACCATCCTCCGAGCAGTACTTC
TRBJ1-1 | many | TRBV4-3 | TRBD1 | CASSQDLVAGGSNTEAFF | TGCGCCAGCAGCCAAGATCTTGTGGCAGGGGGTTCGAACACTGAAGCTTTCTTT
TRBJ1-2 | - | TRBV24-1 | - | CATSERGIDGYTF | TGTGCCACCAGTGAGAGGGGAATTGATGGCTACACCTTC
TRBJ2-3 | many | TRBV7-3 | - | CASSLVGSADTQYF | TGTGCCAGCAGCTTAGTCGGGTCAGCAGATACGCAGTATTTT
TRBJ1-4 | once | TRBV10-3 | - | CAISESQGGGEKLFF | TGTGCCATCAGTGAGTCCCAGGGAGGAGGCGAAAAACTGTTTTTT
TRBJ2-1 | - | TRBV20-1 | TRBD1 | CSAREPQGRRVSSYNEQFF | TGCAGTGCTAGAGAACCACAGGGGCGTCGGGTGAGCTCCTACAATGAGCAGTTCTTC
TRBJ1-4 | - | TRBV20-1 | TRBD1 | CSASTGILTTNEKLFF | TGCAGTGCGTCGACAGGGATTTTGACAACTAATGAAAAACTGTTTTTT
TRBJ2-1 | - | TRBV19 | TRBD1 | CASSDRDRGNNEQFF | TGTGCCAGTAGTGACCGGGACAGGGGAAACAATGAGCAGTTCTTC
TRBJ2-1 | many | TRBV7-9 | - | CASSVQGRGIRPRDEQFF | TGTGCCAGCAGTGTTCAAGGACGGGGAATCCGTCCTAGGGATGAGCAGTTCTTC
TRBJ2-3 | once | TRBV19 | TRBD2 | CASSIAILPSGGTDTQYF | TGTGCCAGTAGTATAGCCATACTACCTAGCGGGGGCACAGATACGCAGTATTTT
TRBJ2-1 | - | TRBV7-8 | TRBD2 | CASSFVRTSGVNEQFF | TGTGCCAGCAGCTTTGTTCGGACTAGCGGGGTCAATGAGCAGTTCTTC
TRBJ2-7 | - | TRBV7-9 | TRBD2 | CASSQTSVILYTYEQYF | TGTGCCAGCAGCCAGACTAGCGTGATCCTTTATACCTACGAGCAGTACTTC
TRBJ2-2 | once | TRBV7-6 | - | CASSLVGPGYYVTGELFF | TGTGCCAGCAGCTTAGTCGGACCGGGTTACTATGTCACCGGGGAGCTGTTTTTT
TRBJ1-3 | - | TRBV9 | - | CASSAPVGTSGNTIYF | TGTGCCAGCAGCGCTCCGGTAGGGACTAGCGGAAACACCATATATTTT
TRBJ2-1 | - | TRBV7-8 | TRBD2 | CASTPLTSGSYNEQFF | TGTGCCAGCACGCCCCTAACTAGCGGTTCCTACAATGAGCAGTTCTTC
TRBJ1-1 | - | TRBV5-1 | TRBD1 | CASSLFEGASTEAFF | TGCGCCAGCAGCTTATTCGAGGGGGCGAGTACTGAAGCTTTCTTT
TRBJ1-1 | few | TRBV20-1 | - | CSGGNTEAFF | TGCAGTGGTGGAAACACTGAAGCTTTCTTT
TRBJ1-6 | - | TRBV10-3 | - | CAISESGGANSPLHF | TGTGCCATCAGTGAGTCTGGAGGGGCAAATTCACCCCTCCACTTT